This TCR beta chain was captured by sequencing in a study of T cell responses to AZD1222 COVID-19 vaccine. Overall study context: Second-dose groups at about 4 or about 12 weeks were pooled.

Study-wide results and limits: The span of vaccine-associated CD4 TCRs extended across spike, with dominance at 160-218 and 743-854. Seropositive AZD1222 recipients at baseline numbered only five to seven. The donors showed a predominance of white British ancestry and of females, with possible underestimation of clonal diversity.

The CDR3 contains 15 residues. V was pared by 1 base and J by 6 bases, with 12 bases between. From germline, CDR1 is LGHDT and CDR2 YNNKEL (reference sequence). TCRdb's table, derived via immunoSEQ multiplex PCR, lists solely in-frame clones and lacks some. The table records approximately 70,000 clones, roughly 91% of them present only once. To note about this clone: Its antigen is unidentified.

This rearrangement joins TRBV3-1 (or the pseudogene TRBV3-2) to TRBJ1-4; D ambiguous. The origin of this receptor is an adult in good health. Here the sequenced sample was peripheral blood, taken on day 0 of AZD1222 vaccination. The CDR3 loop reads CASSQARVEDEKLFF. The CDR3 bases are TGTGCCAGCAGCCAAGCAAGGGTTGAGGATGAAAAACTGTTTTTT.